This T cell receptor (beta chain) is from a study of T-cell reconstitution after alpha-beta-depleted transplantation in children. Preparation of the TCRbeta library was carried out with unique molecular identifiers. Each CDR3 protein gets one entry after TCRdb re-called the PCR reads with MiXCR. Here the sample spans 250,000 to 300,000 distinct CDR3 sequences, 9.9% being singletons. V lost 7 bases and J lost 5; bases outside the gene matches: 6. Germline V gene data show CDR1 as DFQATT and CDR2 as SNEGSKA (reference sequence). The CDR3 has 15 residues. The sample here was PBMCs from the stem cell graft donor, taken from the stem cell graft. The genes are TRBV20-1 and TRBJ2-1; 15 nucleotides agree with TRBD2. The TCR was taken from a human donor who donated a stem cell graft to a child with SCID. The chain's CDR3 is CSDQRTSGGDNEQFF. The CDR3 nucleotides are TGCAGTGATCAAAGGACTAGCGGGGGGGACAATGAGCAGTTCTTC.